This is a list of T cell receptor beta chains from one sample in a study of T cells in localized non-small cell lung cancer. Sequencing was performed with immunoSEQ multiplex PCR; in TCRdb, only in-frame clones are kept and a portion is missing. The sample includes more than 25,000 clones, approximately 90% of them seen just once. Source: peripheral blood, taken before any cancer treatment. These receptors all come from a female donor aged 60 or older with stage III squamous cell lung carcinoma. Each CDR3 is given with its conserved first and last residue. Each record gives: J gene, V gene, CDR3 protein.

j_gene: TRBJ2-7
v_gene: TRBV29-1
CDR3aa: CSVGEPGRAYEQYF

j_gene: TRBJ1-2
v_gene: TRBV4-3
CDR3aa: CASSLDQGGYYGYTF

j_gene: TRBJ2-7
v_gene: TRBV5-1
CDR3aa: CASSLDSPSSYEQYF

j_gene: TRBJ1-3
v_gene: TRBV4-3
CDR3aa: CASSQDSGRPRGFSGNTIYF

j_gene: TRBJ2-1
v_gene: TRBV11-2
CDR3aa: CASSLGTGGLEQFF

j_gene: TRBJ1-2
v_gene: TRBV7-6
CDR3aa: CASSTRDLGGYTF

j_gene: TRBJ1-4
v_gene: TRBV6-6
CDR3aa: CASSPGGVGTNEKLFF

j_gene: TRBJ1-5
v_gene: TRBV4-1
CDR3aa: CASSQEEYSNQPQHF

j_gene: TRBJ2-5
v_gene: TRBV27
CDR3aa: CASSETGGLETQYF

j_gene: TRBJ2-1
v_gene: TRBV7-9
CDR3aa: CASSLGPGQNNEQFF

j_gene: TRBJ2-2
v_gene: TRBV2
CDR3aa: CASSPLGLAGEGGELFF

j_gene: TRBJ1-5
v_gene: TRBV27
CDR3aa: CASSLSLNQPQHF

j_gene: TRBJ1-1
v_gene: TRBV19
CDR3aa: CASSISGARGTEAFF

j_gene: TRBJ2-7
v_gene: TRBV7-9
CDR3aa: CASSTYGQPLSYEQYF

j_gene: TRBJ2-2
v_gene: TRBV11-2
CDR3aa: CASSSGRGKDTGELFF

j_gene: TRBJ2-1
v_gene: TRBV28
CDR3aa: CASSLPGWINEQFF

j_gene: TRBJ2-2
v_gene: TRBV6-5
CDR3aa: CASSYSRQGRGELFF

j_gene: TRBJ2-5
v_gene: TRBV2
CDR3aa: CASPAGAGLAGETQYF

j_gene: TRBJ2-1
v_gene: TRBV27
CDR3aa: CASRGTSGLITYNEQFF

j_gene: TRBJ2-7
v_gene: TRBV6-6
CDR3aa: CASSDYTNLPYEQYF